These T cell receptor beta chains were read from a single sample in a study of blood T cells in healthy people across ages. Using its own MiXCR run on the 5' RACE reads, TCRdb lists one record per CDR3 protein. The table records over a million distinct CDR3 sequences, approximately 42% of them present only once. The sample was blood. Receptor source: a woman between 18 and 29 years old in good health. Both conserved end residues are part of each CDR3. Fields, in order: V gene, clone size, D gene, J gene, CDR3 protein, CDR3 DNA. The D gene is left open where the match is weak. Only part of the rows carry a size: once, few, many, or a class if the clone is expanded.

TRBV7-2	once	NA	TRBJ2-1	CASRGNTGTSYNEQFF	TGTGCCAGCAGAGGGAACACCGGGACGAGTTACAATGAGCAGTTCTTC
TRBV20-1	NA	NA	TRBJ2-1	CSAEQAHYNEQFF	TGCAGTGCCGAGCAGGCGCACTACAATGAGCAGTTCTTC
TRBV12-3/TRBV12-4	once	NA	TRBJ2-1	CASSLKREISNEQFF	TGTGCCAGCAGTTTGAAAAGGGAAATTAGCAATGAGCAGTTCTTC
TRBV3-1	few	NA	TRBJ1-2	CASSQRGRGRYGYTF	TGTGCCAGCAGCCAACGCGGTCGAGGTCGGTATGGCTACACCTTC
TRBV20-1	NA	NA	TRBJ2-7	CSATEQPAYEQYF	TGCAGTGCTACAGAGCAGCCGGCCTACGAGCAGTACTTC
TRBV28	NA	NA	TRBJ2-7	CASSLSPATSYEQYF	TGTGCCAGCAGTTTGTCCCCAGCGACCTCCTACGAGCAGTACTTC
TRBV20-1	NA	NA	TRBJ2-2	CSAPRIGSSNTGELFF	TGCAGTGCGCCCCGGATCGGGTCCTCGAACACCGGGGAGCTGTTTTTT
TRBV6-4	NA	NA	TRBJ2-4	CASSGGWGLLAKNIQYF	TGTGCCAGCAGCGGCGGATGGGGATTATTAGCCAAAAACATTCAGTACTTC
TRBV6-2/TRBV6-3	few	NA	TRBJ2-1	CASSYGREWNEQFF	TGTGCCAGCAGTTACGGGCGGGAATGGAATGAGCAGTTCTTC
TRBV7-2	NA	TRBD2	TRBJ2-3	CASSCSGGGGDTQYF	TGTGCCAGCAGTTGTAGCGGGGGGGGTGGAGATACGCAGTATTTT
TRBV6-6	NA	TRBD1	TRBJ1-5	CASSPPTGVGNQPQHF	TGTGCCAGCAGCCCCCCGACAGGGGTCGGGAATCAGCCCCAGCATTTT
TRBV11-2	NA	TRBD2	TRBJ2-6	CASSLQRGGTIPRSGANVLTF	TGTGCCAGCAGCTTACAGCGGGGGGGAACAATTCCTCGCTCTGGGGCCAACGTCCTGACTTTC
TRBV6-2/TRBV6-3	few	NA	TRBJ2-3	CASSRGFSDTQYF	TGTGCCAGCAGTAGGGGTTTCTCAGATACGCAGTATTTT
TRBV27	many	TRBD1	TRBJ1-2	CASRSGTGGYGYTF	TGTGCCAGCAGAAGTGGGACAGGGGGTTATGGCTACACCTTC
TRBV29-1	NA	TRBD1	TRBJ1-4	CSVVQGASEKLFF	TGCAGCGTTGTACAGGGGGCCAGTGAAAAACTGTTTTTT
TRBV20-1	NA	NA	TRBJ2-3	CSARDPQRSTDTQYF	TGCAGTGCTAGGGACCCGCAGCGGAGCACAGATACGCAGTATTTT
TRBV20-1	few	NA	TRBJ1-5	CSARQAYSNQPQHF	TGCAGTGCTAGGCAGGCATATAGCAATCAGCCCCAGCATTTT
TRBV30	NA	TRBD1	TRBJ1-1	CAWKGGDTEAFF	TGTGCCTGGAAAGGGGGCGACACTGAAGCTTTCTTT
TRBV29-1	NA	TRBD1	TRBJ2-7	CGVGVAQGAYEQYF	TGCGGCGTTGGTGTAGCGCAGGGGGCTTACGAGCAGTACTTC
TRBV28	few	NA	TRBJ2-1	CASRGLPSYNEQFF	TGTGCCAGCAGGGGACTCCCCTCCTACAATGAGCAGTTCTTC
TRBV27	many	NA	TRBJ2-3	CASMGVRSTDTQYF	TGTGCCAGCATGGGTGTGCGGAGCACAGATACGCAGTATTTT
TRBV3-1	many	NA	TRBJ2-7	CASSSTVGEQYF	TGTGCCAGCAGCTCCACGGTAGGCGAGCAGTACTTC
TRBV5-1	NA	TRBD2	TRBJ2-5	CASSFASGGQNEQYF	TGCGCCAGCAGCTTCGCTAGCGGGGGCCAAAATGAACAGTACTTC